This section outlines one TCR beta chain sequence together with its context. What it binds is not known. Clones were read by immunoSEQ multiplex PCR, and TCRdb kept only the in-frame ones, dropping some. This repertoire shows around 99,000 clones, 80% to 95% found once; its top ten account for roughly 1.3%. Deletions cut 11 bases from V and 6 bases from J, with 20 bases between. The CDR3 contains 13 residues. Germline CDR1 reads MNHEY; CDR2 reads SMNVEV (reference sequence). The record originates from a study of OX40 agonist ivuxolimab in advanced cancers. Study-level background: It was ivuxolimab, an agonistic anti-OX40 (CD134) antibody, that patients were treated with. General study results and limits: Expanded clones were, on average, more numerous among CD8+ T cells than CD4+. With doses of 0.1-3.0 mg/kg, partial responders showed among the lowest clonal expansion.

Sequences were derived from CD4+ or CD8+ T cells sorted from blood, sampled in a trial of the OX40 agonist ivuxolimab. This TCR derives from an adult with an advanced solid tumor such as melanoma, head and neck, liver or kidney cancer. This chain uses TRBV27 with TRBJ2-7; D possibly uses TRBD1 or TRBD2 (6 bases each). The CDR3 DNA follows: TGTGCCGCCGGGGGTTACAGGGTGAGCGAGCAGTACTTC. As protein: CAAGGYRVSEQYF.